This T cell receptor beta chain was retrieved from a study of T cell repertoires in cytomegalovirus infection. Study-level information: It can be stated that public TCR beta signatures indicated CMV infection as well as a matching HLA type.

Study-wide results and limits: Within the response measured ex vivo, HLA-C-restricted CMV-specific TCR beta clonotypes were dominant. Cumulative frequency of public TCR beta families picked out carriers of CMV plus the relevant HLA.

The germline CDR1 and CDR2 sequences are SQVTM and ANQGSEA. The CDR3 contains 14 residues. The germline V and J ends were trimmed by 5 bases and 0 bases, with 10 bases remaining between them. MiXCR was run by TCRdb on the reads, yielding one entry per CDR3 protein. The table includes some 230,000 distinct CDR3 sequences, approximately 24% detected once. This clonotype has just a few counts. Its antigen is not known. The chain is built from TRBV29-1 and TRBJ1-4; no reliable D call. The sample taken for sequencing was CD8+ T cells from PBMCs. This TCR was recovered from a human donor in good health (CMV status not recorded). Some clones in this sample may be carry-over from other donors' samples. CDR3 residues: CSVLGGTTNEKLFF. Written as DNA, the CDR3 is TGCAGCGTTCTGGGAGGGACAACTAATGAAAAACTGTTTTTT.